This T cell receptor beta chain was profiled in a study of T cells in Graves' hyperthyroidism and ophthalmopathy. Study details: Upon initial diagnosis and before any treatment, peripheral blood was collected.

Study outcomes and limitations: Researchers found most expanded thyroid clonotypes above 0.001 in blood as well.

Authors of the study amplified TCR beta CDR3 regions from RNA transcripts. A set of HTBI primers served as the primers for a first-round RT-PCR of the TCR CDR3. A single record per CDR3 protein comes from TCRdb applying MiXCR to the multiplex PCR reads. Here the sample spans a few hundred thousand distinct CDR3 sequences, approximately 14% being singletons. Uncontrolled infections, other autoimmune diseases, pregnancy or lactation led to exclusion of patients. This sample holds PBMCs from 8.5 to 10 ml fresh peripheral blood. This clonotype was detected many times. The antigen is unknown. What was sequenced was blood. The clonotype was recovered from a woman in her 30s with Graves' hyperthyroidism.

CDR3 sequence: CASSGGLAGSTDTQYF. In DNA form, the CDR3 reads TGCGCCAGCAGCGGGGGACTAGCGGGGAGCACAGATACGCAGTATTTT. This chain connects TRBV5-1 to TRBJ2-3; 13 bases agree with TRBD2. V was clipped by 4 bases and J by 0 bases; unmatched bases: 2. CDR3 length: 16 residues. From germline, CDR1 is SGHRS and CDR2 YFSETQ. The variable domain in full, with the rest retrieved from reference TRBV5-1 and TRBJ2-3, is KAGVTQTPRYLIKTRGQQVTLSCSPISGHRSVSWYQQTPGQGLQFLFEYFSETQRNKGNFPGRFSGRQFSNSRSEMNVSTLELGDSALYLCASSGGLAGSTDTQYFGPGTRLTVL.